Following are 15 T cell receptor beta chains from one sample sequenced in a study of blood T cell repertoires in COVID-19 (dated by TCRdb to 2018 to 2020). Library generation was performed with the immunoSEQ multiplex PCR assay. Imported from immuneACCESS, the table was reduced by TCRdb to in-frame sequences with V and J called. These copies leave out some clones; in studies compared against another copy, an unresolved V gene accounts for under half, and the cause of the remainder is not known. For this sample there are 200,000 to 250,000 clones; roughly 87% appear just once. The top ten hold 10% of the sample. Sequenced sample: PBMCs or T cells enriched from blood (not recorded which). These receptors were taken from a man aged 18 to 29 with acute COVID-19.

This clone came up once. CDR3 protein: CASSLASGWNEQFF. CDR3 bases: TGTGCCAGCAGCTTAGCGAGCGGATGGAATGAGCAGTTCTTC. This sequence joins TRBV7-6 and TRBJ2-1; TRBD2 might be the D (5 bases). V lost 0 bases to trimming and J lost 7 bases, with 10 bases between them. The germline V gene has CDR1 SGHVS and CDR2 FNYEAQ. CDR3 length: 14 residues.

The chain carries TRBV5-1 and TRBJ2-5; D is ambiguous. V was shortened by 5 bases and J by 6 bases, with 17 bases between the two germline ends. Germline V gene sequence: CDR1 SGHRS, CDR2 YFSETQ. The CDR3 loop spans 14 amino acids. The CDR3 loop is CASSSYNSAQTQYF. CDR3 sequence (DNA): TGCGCCAGCAGTTCCTATAACAGTGCACAGACCCAGTACTTC.

The V and J genes are TRBV2 and TRBJ2-5, with TRBD1 as a possible D gene (6 bases). The CDR3 is 15 residues long. Germline-derived CDR1 and CDR2 are SNHLY and FYNNEI. Trimming took 4 bases from V and 5 from J, leaving 17 bases between them. The CDR3 spells CASSGSRTAYETQYF. The CDR3 nucleotides read TGTGCCAGCAGTGGTTCTAGGACAGCCTACGAGACCCAGTACTTC.

The chain uses TRBV6-2 or TRBV6-3 and TRBJ2-7; 14 bases are shared with TRBD2. Trimming at V came to 2 bases and at J to 7 bases, leaving 4 bases not matched to a gene. Germline CDR1 reads MNHEY; CDR2 reads SVGEGT. This CDR3 is 15 amino acids long. The CDR3 protein is CASSYRTSGRWEQYF. DNA for the CDR3: TGTGCCAGCAGTTACCGGACTAGCGGGAGGTGGGAGCAGTACTTC.

The rearrangement uses TRBV7-2 and TRBJ2-1; 10 positions match TRBD2. V was pared by 2 bases and J by 5 bases, with 3 bases of the junction left unmatched. The CDR3 length is 15 residues. Germline V gene data show CDR1 as SGHTA and CDR2 as FQGNSA. DNA of the CDR3: TGTGCCAGCAGCTTACCTAGCGGGAGCAACAATGAGCAGTTCTTC. Amino acid sequence: CASSLPSGSNNEQFF. Full variable domain (rest looked up from reference TRBV7-2 and TRBJ2-1): GAGVSQSPSNKVTEKGKDVELRCDPISGHTALYWYRQSLGQGLEFLIYFQGNSAPDKSGLPSDRFSAERTGGSVSTLTIQRTQQEDSAVYLCASSLPSGSNNEQFFGPGTRLTVL.

In DNA, the CDR3 is TGTGCCAGCAGCCCCTTCTCGGGGGGGTTATCCTACGAGCAGTACTTC. Protein sequence: CASSPFSGGLSYEQYF. The gene calls are TRBV28 and TRBJ2-7; 8 bases align to TRBD2. Germline lookup yields CDR1 MDHEN and CDR2 SYDVKM. With 6 bases clipped from V and 1 base from J, the junction kept 11 bases outside the gene matches. CDR3 length equals 16 residues.

The genes are TRBV30 and TRBJ1-3, with D unclear. The V gene lost 0 bases and the J gene lost 4 bases, with 10 bases spanning the gap. Looked up from germline, CDR1 is GTSNPN and CDR2 is SVGIG (reference sequence). This CDR3 region has 14 residues. The CDR3 sequence is CAWSVAGSGNTIYF. The CDR3 DNA sequence: TGTGCCTGGAGTGTTGCCGGGTCAGGAAACACCATATATTTT. The full variable domain, completed using reference TRBV30 and TRBJ1-3, is SQTIHQWPATLVQPVGSPLSLECTVEGTSNPNLYWYRQAAGRGLQLLFYSVGIGQISSEVPQNLSASRPQDRQFILSSKKLLLSDSGFYLCAWSVAGSGNTIYFGEGSWLTVV.

This chain uses TRBV3-1 (or the pseudogene TRBV3-2) with TRBJ2-7, with 9 bases identical to TRBD2. The V gene end was trimmed by 4 bases and the J gene end by 0 bases; junction bases not matched to a gene: 4. The CDR3 consists of 15 residues. The germline gives CDR1 LGHDT, CDR2 YNNKEL (reference sequence). The CDR3 loop reads CASSRRLADSYEQYF. The DNA for the CDR3 is TGTGCCAGCAGCCGACGACTAGCGGACTCCTACGAGCAGTACTTC.

This clone was detected only a few times. The V and J genes are TRBV7-9 and TRBJ1-1; D might be TRBD1 (5 bases). The CDR3 totals 15 residues. CDR1 is SEHNR, CDR2 FQNEAQ, per germline (reference sequence). Trimming removed 6 bases at V and 7 bases at J, with 21 bases between. This CDR3 reads CASRPPLRRGGEAFF. The DNA of the CDR3 is TGTGCCAGCAGACCCCCACTGAGACGGGGGGGTGAAGCTTTCTTT.

This clone was picked up one time. The chain links TRBV3-1 (or the pseudogene TRBV3-2) to TRBJ1-2; the match to TRBD1 covers 9 bases. This CDR3 contains 16 residues. Germline V CDR1 and CDR2: LGHDT, YNNKEL (reference sequence). V trimming: 1 base; J trimming: 4 bases; junction bases outside the gene matches: 7. The CDR3 sequence: CASSQVWDRDFYGYTF. The CDR3 coding sequence is TGTGCCAGCAGCCAAGTCTGGGACAGGGATTTCTATGGCTACACCTTC.

The chain employs TRBV28 and TRBJ1-5, with a tentative D call TRBD1 (5 bases). CDR1 and CDR2 (germline): MDHEN, SYDVKM. This CDR3 region has 16 residues. Trimming removed 6 bases from V and 5 bases from J, with 20 bases in between. The CDR3 region has the DNA TGTGCCAGCAGAAACGGGACTCTTACCCTTTATCAGCCCCAGCATTTT. This translates into CASRNGTLTLYQPQHF.

V usage is TRBV11-2 and J usage is TRBJ2-7; no clear D gene. The ends were cut back, 5 bases at V and 0 bases at J, with 11 bases in the middle. CDR1 SGHAT and CDR2 FQNNGV come from the germline V gene. The CDR3 runs to 14 residues. The CDR3 reads CASSADNFSYEQYF. Written as DNA, the CDR3 is TGTGCCAGCAGCGCCGACAATTTCTCCTACGAGCAGTACTTC.

The chain joins TRBV11-1 to TRBJ2-1; 10 bases align to TRBD2. The germline CDR1 and CDR2 sequences are SGHAT and FQDESV (reference sequence). V lost 5 bases, J lost 4 bases, and 5 bases stayed unmatched. The CDR3 is 15 amino acids. The CDR3, as DNA: TGTGCCAGCAGCAGAACTAGCGGGAAATACAATGAGCAGTTCTTC. It translates to CASSRTSGKYNEQFF.

In its sample, this clone was seen a few times. This sequence joins TRBV4-2 and TRBJ1-5, with D hard to call. Germline values: CDR1 LGHNA, CDR2 YNFKEQ. The CDR3 consists of 15 residues. Trimming pared 3 bases from V and 0 bases from J, leaving 9 bases between. The CDR3 DNA follows: TGTGCCAGCAGCCAGGCGCAGGATAGCAATCAGCCCCAGCATTTT. Protein: CASSQAQDSNQPQHF.

This chain uses TRBV3-1 (or the pseudogene TRBV3-2) with TRBJ2-7; D not resolved. Per the germline V gene, CDR1 is LGHDT and CDR2 is YNNKEL (reference sequence). Trimming left V 3 bases short and J 7 bases short, with 16 bases between. This CDR3 has 14 amino acids. This CDR3 reads CASSQYTRVWEQYF. The CDR3 nucleotides read TGTGCCAGCAGCCAGTATACCCGGGTTTGGGAGCAGTACTTC.